The 14 T cell receptor beta chains below were found in one sample sequenced in a study of T-cell memory formation after mild COVID-19. TCRdb processed the 5' RACE reads anew with MiXCR; each CDR3 protein has one entry. Here the sample spans fewer than 350,000 distinct CDR3 sequences, about a sixth being singletons. The source material was PBMCs or a T cell subset sorted from them (not recorded which). These receptors all stem from a man aged 18 to 35 who had mild COVID-19 (a few samples of this study predate the infection). Cell type and time point are not known.

This clonotype was detected many times. This sequence joins TRBV12-3 or TRBV12-4 and TRBJ2-7; unclear D gene. There are 13 residues in the CDR3. V lost 3 bases and J lost 3, with 9 bases in between. The CDR3 DNA reads TGTGCCAGCAGTTTTTGGGCTAGCTACGAGCAGTACGTC. Protein: CASSFWASYEQYV.

This clonotype was counted at least ten times. The chain carries TRBV7-2 and TRBJ2-1, with D perhaps matching TRBD1 or TRBD2 (5 bases each). The CDR3 has 13 residues. With 5 bases removed from V and 4 bases from J, the gap between germline ends came to 9 bases. Germline CDR1 reads SGHTA; CDR2 reads FQGNSA. The CDR3 sequence is CASSEGPYNEQFF. The CDR3 nucleotides read TGTGCCAGCAGCGAGGGACCATACAATGAGCAGTTCTTC. The full variable domain, in which reference TRBV7-2 and TRBJ2-1 provide the parts outside the CDR3, is GAGVSQSPSNKVTEKGKDVELRCDPISGHTALYWYRQSLGQGLEFLIYFQGNSAPDKSGLPSDRFSAERTGGSVSTLTIQRTQQEDSAVYLCASSEGPYNEQFFGPGTRLTVL.

This sequence joins TRBV9 and TRBJ2-7; D may be TRBD1 or TRBD2 (5 bases each). The CDR3 has 16 residues. Germline assignment: CDR1 SGDLS and CDR2 YYNGEE. The V end was cut by 5 bases, the J end by 1 base, with 19 bases between. The CDR3 here is CASRDQTPGGSYEQYV. CDR3 in DNA: TGTGCCAGCAGAGATCAGACGCCTGGGGGATCCTACGAGCAGTACGTC.

This clonotype was detected ten times or more. The V and J genes are TRBV29-1 and TRBJ2-1; 7 nucleotides line up with TRBD1. J was trimmed by 3 bases and V by 7 bases; bases with no gene match: 3. This CDR3 is 12 amino acids long. CDR1 SQVTM and CDR2 ANQGSEA come from the germline V gene. The CDR3 here is CSAGQLYNEQFF. The CDR3, as DNA: TGCAGCGCGGGACAGCTCTACAATGAGCAGTTCTTC.

This clonotype was seen only a few times. The J gene is TRBJ2-5, the V gene TRBV24-1; 10 bases map to TRBD1. The junction had 8 bases not matched to a gene; V was cut back by 4 bases and J by 4 bases. This CDR3 has 16 residues. Germline V CDR1 and CDR2: KGHDR, SFDVKD. CDR3: CATSDPSGTGVETQYF. In DNA, the CDR3 is TGTGCCACCAGTGACCCATCCGGGACAGGGGTAGAGACCCAGTACTTC.

V and J are TRBV30 and TRBJ2-1; D unresolved. The ends were cut back, 1 base at V and 9 bases at J, with 13 bases in the middle. The germline CDR1 and CDR2 sequences are GTSNPN and SVGIG (reference sequence). This CDR3 region has 13 residues. This CDR3 reads CAWSASYKGEQFF. CDR3 DNA: TGTGCCTGGAGTGCCTCGTATAAGGGTGAGCAGTTCTTC.

The chain uses TRBV7-2 and TRBJ2-7; TRBD1 aligns across 7 bases. V dropped 5 bases and J dropped 3; count of bases not matched to a gene: 7. Per germline, CDR1 SGHTA and CDR2 FQGNSA. The CDR3 runs 14 residues. CDR3 protein: CASSTRDRNYEQYF. In nucleotides, the CDR3 is TGTGCCAGCAGCACTCGGGACAGAAACTACGAGCAGTACTTC.

The sample holds a few counts of this clonotype. The chain is built from TRBV5-1 and TRBJ1-2, with D unresolved. V was clipped by 0 bases and J by 8 bases, with 11 bases between them. Per the germline V gene, CDR1 is SGHRS and CDR2 is YFSETQ. This CDR3 comprises 13 residues. The CDR3 DNA sequence: TGCGCCAGCAGCTTGGATCCGGCCTTAGGCTACACCTTC. Its protein product is CASSLDPALGYTF.

This clonotype was counted between two and nine times. This chain joins TRBV10-2 and TRBJ2-3; 12 bases agree with TRBD2. V lost 5 bases to trimming and J lost 2 bases; unmatched junction nucleotides: 5. In germline, CDR1 is WSHSY, CDR2 SAAADI. The CDR3 runs 16 residues. DNA for the CDR3: TGCGCCAGCAGTCGGGCTAGCGGGGGGGCCACAGATACGCAGTATTTT. Amino acids: CASSRASGGATDTQYF.

The gene calls are TRBV3-1 and TRBJ1-6; D might be TRBD1 (6 bases). V lost 4 bases, J lost 8 bases, and 12 bases lay in between. This CDR3 comprises 14 residues. Germline values: CDR1 LGHDT, CDR2 YNNKEL (reference sequence). The CDR3 reads CASSPTNRDSPLHF. The CDR3 DNA reads as TGTGCCAGCAGCCCAACAAACAGGGATTCACCCCTCCACTTT.

There are a few counts of this clonotype. This chain's CDR3 is CASSQGEGLPHTGELFF. CDR3 sequence (DNA): TGCGCCAGCAGCCAAGGAGAGGGACTACCGCACACCGGGGAGCTGTTTTTT. The chain uses TRBV4-1 and TRBJ2-2; 7 nucleotides match TRBD2. Germline assignment: CDR1 MGHRA and CDR2 YSYEKL. V lost 1 base and J lost 3; bases outside the gene matches: 8. The length of the CDR3 is 17 residues.

The chain is built from TRBV7-9 and TRBJ1-2; maybe TRBD1 (5 bases). V lost 0 bases and J 8 bases, leaving 16 bases between the germline ends. From germline, CDR1 is SEHNR and CDR2 FQNEAQ (reference sequence). The length of the CDR3 is 15 residues. The CDR3 bases are TGTGCCAGCAGCTTAGCGCCGGCAGGGAATCTCGGCTACACCTTC. Its protein is CASSLAPAGNLGYTF.

This clonotype was found a few times. The rearrangement joins TRBV7-2 to TRBJ2-2; D gene ambiguous. The CDR3 has 14 residues. Germline CDR1 reads SGHTA; CDR2 reads FQGNSA. With 0 bases removed from V and 6 bases from J, the gap between germline ends came to 8 bases. The CDR3, as DNA: TGTGCCAGCAGCTTAGCGCTCGCGGCCGGGGAGCTGTTTTTT. This translates into CASSLALAAGELFF.

The genes are TRBV7-2 and TRBJ2-3; 8 bases map to TRBD1. Trimming took 4 bases from V and 1 from J; bases not matched to a gene: 7. Germline V gene sequence: CDR1 SGHTA, CDR2 FQGNSA. This CDR3 contains 16 residues. The CDR3 sequence: CASSWGRQGRTDTQYF. As DNA, the CDR3 is TGTGCCAGCAGCTGGGGGAGACAGGGGCGCACAGATACGCAGTATTTT.